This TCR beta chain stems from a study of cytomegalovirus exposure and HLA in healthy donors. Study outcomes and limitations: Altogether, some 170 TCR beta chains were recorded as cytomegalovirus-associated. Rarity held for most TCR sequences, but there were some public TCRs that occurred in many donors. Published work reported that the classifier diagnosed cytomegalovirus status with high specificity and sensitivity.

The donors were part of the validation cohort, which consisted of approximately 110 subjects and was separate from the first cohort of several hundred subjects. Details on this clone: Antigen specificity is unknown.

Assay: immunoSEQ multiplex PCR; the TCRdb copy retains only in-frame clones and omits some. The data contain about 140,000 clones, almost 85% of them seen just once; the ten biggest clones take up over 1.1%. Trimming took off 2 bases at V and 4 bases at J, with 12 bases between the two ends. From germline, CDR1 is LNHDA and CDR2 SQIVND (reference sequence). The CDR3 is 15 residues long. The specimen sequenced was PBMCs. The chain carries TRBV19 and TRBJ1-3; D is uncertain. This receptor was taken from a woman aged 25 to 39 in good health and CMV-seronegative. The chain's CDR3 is CASSIKRAQGNTIYF. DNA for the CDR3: TGTGCCAGTAGTATAAAGAGGGCACAAGGAAACACCATATATTTT.